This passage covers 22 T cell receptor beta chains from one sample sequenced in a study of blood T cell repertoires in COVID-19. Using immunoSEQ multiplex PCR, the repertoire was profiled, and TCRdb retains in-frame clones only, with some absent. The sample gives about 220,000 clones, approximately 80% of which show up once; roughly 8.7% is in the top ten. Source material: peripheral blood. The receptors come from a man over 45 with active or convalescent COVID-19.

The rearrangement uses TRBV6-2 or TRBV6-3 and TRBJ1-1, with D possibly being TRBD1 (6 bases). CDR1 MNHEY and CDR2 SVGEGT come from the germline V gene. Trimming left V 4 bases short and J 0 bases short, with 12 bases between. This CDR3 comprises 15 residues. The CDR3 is CASSFRGGMNTEAFF. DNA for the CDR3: TGTGCCAGCAGTTTCAGGGGTGGCATGAACACTGAAGCTTTCTTT.

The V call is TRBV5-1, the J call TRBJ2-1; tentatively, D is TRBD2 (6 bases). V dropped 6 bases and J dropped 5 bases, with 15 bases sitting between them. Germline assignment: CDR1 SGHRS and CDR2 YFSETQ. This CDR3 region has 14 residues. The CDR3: CASKEGSVDNEQFF. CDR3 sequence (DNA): TGCGCCAGCAAGGAGGGTAGCGTCGACAATGAGCAGTTCTTC.

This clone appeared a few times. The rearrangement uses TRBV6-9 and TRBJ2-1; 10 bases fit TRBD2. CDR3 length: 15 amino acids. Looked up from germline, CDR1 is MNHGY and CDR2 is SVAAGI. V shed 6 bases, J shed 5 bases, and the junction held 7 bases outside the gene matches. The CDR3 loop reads CASRTSGDWDNEQFF. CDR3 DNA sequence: TGTGCCAGCAGAACTAGCGGGGACTGGGACAATGAGCAGTTCTTC.

For the CDR3, the DNA is TGTGCCAGCTCACCACACTTGACAGATACGCAGTATTTT. This gives the protein CASSPHLTDTQYF. This chain uses TRBV18 with TRBJ2-3; D remains ambiguous. V gave up 1 base and J gave up 3 bases, with 5 bases separating them. The CDR3 is made up of 13 amino acids. CDR1 and CDR2 from the germline V gene are KGHSH and LQKENI. The whole variable domain, filled in from reference TRBV18 and TRBJ2-3, reads NAGVMQNPRHLVRRRGQEARLRCSPMKGHSHVYWYRQLPEEGLKFMVYLQKENIIDESGMPKERFSAEFPKEGPSILRIQQVVRGDSAAYFCASSPHLTDTQYFGPGTRLTVL.

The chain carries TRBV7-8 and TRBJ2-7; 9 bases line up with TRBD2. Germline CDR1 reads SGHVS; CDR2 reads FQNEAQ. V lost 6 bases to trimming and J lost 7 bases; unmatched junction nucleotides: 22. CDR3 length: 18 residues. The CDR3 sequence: CASRLLGLADLGLKEQYF. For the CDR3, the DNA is TGTGCCAGCAGACTATTGGGACTAGCCGACTTGGGGTTGAAGGAGCAGTACTTC.

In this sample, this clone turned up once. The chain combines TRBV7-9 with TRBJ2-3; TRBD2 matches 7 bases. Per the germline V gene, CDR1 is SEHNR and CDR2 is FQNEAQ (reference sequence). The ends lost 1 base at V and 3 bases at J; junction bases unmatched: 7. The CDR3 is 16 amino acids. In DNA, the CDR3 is TGTGCCAGCAGCTTAGGGAACGGGGGGAAGACAGATACGCAGTATTTT. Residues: CASSLGNGGKTDTQYF.

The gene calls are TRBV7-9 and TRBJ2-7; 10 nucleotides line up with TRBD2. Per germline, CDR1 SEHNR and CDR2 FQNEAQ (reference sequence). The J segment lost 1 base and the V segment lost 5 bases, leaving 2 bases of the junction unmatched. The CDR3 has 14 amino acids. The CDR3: CASSETSGSYEQYF. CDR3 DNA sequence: TGTGCCAGCAGCGAGACTAGCGGGTCCTACGAGCAGTACTTC. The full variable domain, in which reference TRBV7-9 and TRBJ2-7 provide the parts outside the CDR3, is DTGVSQNPRHKITKRGQNVTFRCDPISEHNRLYWYRQTLGQGPEFLTYFQNEAQLEKSRLLSDRFSAERPKGSFSTLEIQRTEQGDSAMYLCASSETSGSYEQYFGPGTRLTVT.

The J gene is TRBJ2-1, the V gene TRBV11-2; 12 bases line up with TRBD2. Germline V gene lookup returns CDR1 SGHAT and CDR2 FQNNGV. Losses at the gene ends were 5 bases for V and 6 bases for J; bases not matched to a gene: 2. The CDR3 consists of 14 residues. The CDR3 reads CASSILAGGNEQFF. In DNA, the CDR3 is TGTGCCAGCAGCATACTAGCGGGGGGCAATGAGCAGTTCTTC.

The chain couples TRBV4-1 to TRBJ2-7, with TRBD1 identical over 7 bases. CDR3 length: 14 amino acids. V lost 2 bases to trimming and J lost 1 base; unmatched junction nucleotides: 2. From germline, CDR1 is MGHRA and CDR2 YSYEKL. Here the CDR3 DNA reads TGCGCCAGCAGCCAACCGGGACAGTCCTACGAGCAGTACGTC. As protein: CASSQPGQSYEQYV.

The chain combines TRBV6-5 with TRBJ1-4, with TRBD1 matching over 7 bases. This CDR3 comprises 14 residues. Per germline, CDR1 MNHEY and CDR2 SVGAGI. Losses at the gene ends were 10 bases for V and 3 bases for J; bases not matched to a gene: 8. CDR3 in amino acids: CATNQQGSNEKLFF. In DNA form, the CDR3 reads TGTGCCACTAACCAACAGGGGTCTAATGAAAAACTGTTTTTT.

In nucleotides, the CDR3 is TGTGCCAGCATATGGACAGGGGGCGGAACTGAAGCTTTCTTT. Protein product: CASIWTGGGTEAFF. The gene calls are TRBV2 and TRBJ1-1; 11 bases match TRBD1. Germline V CDR1 and CDR2: SNHLY, FYNNEI. The CDR3 sequence is 14 residues long. After removal of 7 bases from V and 5 bases from J, the junction contained 6 bases not matched to a gene.

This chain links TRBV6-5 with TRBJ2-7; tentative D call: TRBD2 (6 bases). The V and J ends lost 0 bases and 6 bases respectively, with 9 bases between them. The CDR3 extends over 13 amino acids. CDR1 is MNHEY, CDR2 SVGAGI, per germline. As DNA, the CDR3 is TGTGCCAGCAGTTACTCTTTGGGGGGCGAGCAGTACGTC. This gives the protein CASSYSLGGEQYV.

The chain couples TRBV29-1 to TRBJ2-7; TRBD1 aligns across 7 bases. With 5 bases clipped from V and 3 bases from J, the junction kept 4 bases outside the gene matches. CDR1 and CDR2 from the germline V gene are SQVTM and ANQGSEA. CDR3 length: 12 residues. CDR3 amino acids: CSVKGQIYEQYF. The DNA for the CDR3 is TGCAGCGTTAAGGGACAGATCTACGAGCAGTACTTC.

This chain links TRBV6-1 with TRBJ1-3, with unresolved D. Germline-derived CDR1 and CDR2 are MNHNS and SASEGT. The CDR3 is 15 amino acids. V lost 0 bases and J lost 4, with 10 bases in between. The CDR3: CASSEAWRRGNTIYF. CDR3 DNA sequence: TGTGCCAGCAGTGAAGCTTGGAGGAGGGGAAACACCATATATTTT.

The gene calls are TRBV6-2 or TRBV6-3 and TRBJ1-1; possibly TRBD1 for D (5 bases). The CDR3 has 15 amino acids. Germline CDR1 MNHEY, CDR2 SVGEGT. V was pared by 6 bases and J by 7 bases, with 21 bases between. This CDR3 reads CASSDLGGVRGEAFF. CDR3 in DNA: TGTGCCAGCAGCGACCTTGGGGGGGTCCGCGGTGAAGCTTTCTTT.

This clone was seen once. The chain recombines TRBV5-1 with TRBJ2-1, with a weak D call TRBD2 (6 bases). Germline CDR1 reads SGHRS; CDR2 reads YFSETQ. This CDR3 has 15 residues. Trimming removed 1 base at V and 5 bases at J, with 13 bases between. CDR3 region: CASSLMTTGDNEQFF. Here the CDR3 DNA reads TGCGCCAGCAGCTTGATGACCACGGGGGACAATGAGCAGTTCTTC.

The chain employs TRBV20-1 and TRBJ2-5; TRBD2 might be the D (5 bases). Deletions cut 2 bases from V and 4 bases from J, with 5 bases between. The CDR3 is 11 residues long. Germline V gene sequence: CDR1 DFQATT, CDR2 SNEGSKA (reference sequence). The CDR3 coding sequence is TGCAGTGCTAGACTAGCAGAGACCCAGTACTTC. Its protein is CSARLAETQYF.

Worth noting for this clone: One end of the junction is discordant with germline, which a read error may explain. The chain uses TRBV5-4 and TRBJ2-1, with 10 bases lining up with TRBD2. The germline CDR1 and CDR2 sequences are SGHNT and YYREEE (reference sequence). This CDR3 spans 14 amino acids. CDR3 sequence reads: CASSLSLGTSEPVF. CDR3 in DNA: TGTGCCAGCAGCTTGAGCCTCGGGACTAGCGAGCCGGTCTTC.

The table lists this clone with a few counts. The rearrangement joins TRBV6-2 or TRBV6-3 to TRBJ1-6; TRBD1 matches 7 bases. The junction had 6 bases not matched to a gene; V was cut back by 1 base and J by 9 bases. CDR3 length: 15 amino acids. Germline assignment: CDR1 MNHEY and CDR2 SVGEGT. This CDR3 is CASSYYGTVASPLHF. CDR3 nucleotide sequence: TGTGCCAGCAGTTACTACGGGACAGTTGCTTCACCCCTCCACTTT.

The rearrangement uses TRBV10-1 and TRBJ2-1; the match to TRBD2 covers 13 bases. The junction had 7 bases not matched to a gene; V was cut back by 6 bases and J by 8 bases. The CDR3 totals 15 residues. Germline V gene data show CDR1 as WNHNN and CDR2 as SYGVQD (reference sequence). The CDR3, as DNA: TGCGCCAGCAGAACTAGCGGGGGGGCTTATTATGAGCAGTTCTTC. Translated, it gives CASRTSGGAYYEQFF.

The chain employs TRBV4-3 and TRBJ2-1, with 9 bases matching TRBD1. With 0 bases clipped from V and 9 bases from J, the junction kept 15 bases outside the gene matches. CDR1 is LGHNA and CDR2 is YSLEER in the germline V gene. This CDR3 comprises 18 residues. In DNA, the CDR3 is TGCGCCAGCAGCCAAGATCCCGCGGGGACAGGGAGCCCCGGTGAGCAGTTCTTC. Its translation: CASSQDPAGTGSPGEQFF.

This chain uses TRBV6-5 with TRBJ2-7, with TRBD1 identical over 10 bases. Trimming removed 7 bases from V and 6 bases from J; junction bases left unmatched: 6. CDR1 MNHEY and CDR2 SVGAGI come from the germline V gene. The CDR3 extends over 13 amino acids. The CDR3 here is CASKQTGGREQYV. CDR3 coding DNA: TGTGCCAGCAAACAGACAGGGGGCCGCGAGCAGTACGTC.